Reported below is one TCR beta chain. Its antigen is undetermined. The data originate from a study of T cell repertoires in cytomegalovirus infection. Turning to the study itself: Recently identified HLA-C-restricted CMV epitopes were among the peptides used. CMV infection and matching HLA type were both indicated by public TCR beta signatures.

Per the germline V gene, CDR1 is DFQATT and CDR2 is SNEGSKA (reference sequence). V shed 3 bases and J 0 bases; nucleotides not matched to a gene: 9. The CDR3 has 16 residues. MiXCR, run by TCRdb on the reads, gives a single entry per CDR3 protein. The table lists hundreds of thousands of distinct CDR3 sequences, 40% to 50% of them singletons, with around two fifths in the top ten. Points from the study as a whole: The ex vivo response was dominated by HLA-C-restricted CMV-specific TCR beta clonotypes.

V is TRBV20-1 and J is TRBJ2-7; 9 nucleotides match TRBD2. This specimen consisted of cultured PBMCs, obtained from culture after CMV antigen stimulation. The TCR originated in a human donor in good health (CMV status not recorded). Some clones in this sample may be carry-over from other donors' samples. The CDR3 bases are TGCAGTGCTAGGCCCCAACTAGCGGGTGGCTCCTACGAGCAGTACTTC. Its protein is CSARPQLAGGSYEQYF.